Following are 25 T cell receptor beta chains from one sample sequenced in a study of blood T cell repertoires in COVID-19. The method was immunoSEQ multiplex PCR; TCRdb's version includes in-frame clones alone and lacks a portion of them. The repertoire holds 45,000 to 55,000 clones, with roughly 86% as singletons. The source material was peripheral blood. The receptors come from a man aged 65 to 85 with active COVID-19.

The V call is TRBV3-1 (or the pseudogene TRBV3-2), the J call TRBJ1-2; D perhaps matches TRBD1 (6 bases). Trimming removed 4 bases from V and 6 bases from J, with 18 bases in between. The CDR3 is made up of 15 amino acids. The germline CDR1 and CDR2 sequences are LGHDT and YNNKEL (reference sequence). CDR3 sequence (DNA): TGTGCCAGCAGCCCCGGTAAGGGGGTCTATGATGGCTACACCTTC. It is translated as CASSPGKGVYDGYTF.

This clone was seen a single time. The genes are TRBV7-2 and TRBJ2-2; 7 bases match TRBD1. Trimming removed 6 bases from V and 1 base from J; junction bases left unmatched: 5. The CDR3 totals 15 residues. Germline CDR1 is SGHTA and CDR2 is FQGNSA. The CDR3 protein is CASRRGRLNTGELFF. CDR3 DNA sequence: TGTGCCAGCAGGAGGGGGCGCTTGAACACCGGGGAGCTGTTTTTT.

The V gene is TRBV7-2, the J gene TRBJ2-1; a possible D gene is TRBD2 (5 bases). Trimming took 7 bases from V and 3 from J, leaving 13 bases between them. Germline CDR1 is SGHTA and CDR2 is FQGNSA. There are 14 residues in the CDR3. In DNA, the CDR3 is TGTGCCAGCACCGTTCGACGGGACTACAATGAGCAGTTCTTC. Its translation: CASTVRRDYNEQFF.

The V and J genes are TRBV5-4 and TRBJ1-1; D unresolved. Between the trimmed V and J ends, which lost 4 bases and 5 bases, there was a span of 12 bases. In germline, CDR1 is SGHNT, CDR2 YYREEE (reference sequence). The CDR3 length is 13 residues. DNA of the CDR3: TGTGCCAGCAGCCCCGAGGCGCGGACTGAAGCTTTCTTT. It encodes CASSPEARTEAFF.

V and J are TRBV10-3 and TRBJ1-3; 10 nucleotides line up with TRBD1. The CDR3 sequence is 15 residues long. Germline assignment: CDR1 ENHRY and CDR2 SYGVKD. The trim removed 5 bases at V and 2 bases at J, leaving 3 bases unmatched. The CDR3 nucleotides are TGTGCCATCAGTCCGGGACAGGGGACTGGAAACACCATATATTTT. Protein product: CAISPGQGTGNTIYF.

The chain recombines TRBV24-1 with TRBJ2-2, with a possible D match to TRBD2 (5 bases). Deletions cut 4 bases from V and 3 bases from J, with 14 bases between. The CDR3 is 16 amino acids. The germline CDR1 and CDR2 sequences are KGHDR and SFDVKD. The CDR3, as DNA: TGTGCCACCAGTGAAGCGGTCGCACCCTACACCGGGGAGCTGTTTTTT. This codes for CATSEAVAPYTGELFF.

This sequence joins TRBV7-2 and TRBJ2-1; D possibly corresponds to TRBD2 (6 bases). This CDR3 region has 14 residues. V was pared by 4 bases and J by 5 bases, with 12 bases between. Per germline, CDR1 SGHTA and CDR2 FQGNSA. The CDR3, as DNA: TGTGCCAGCAGCTCCCAGTGGGGGGACAATGAGCAGTTCTTC. It specifies CASSSQWGDNEQFF.

The chain has TRBV7-9 and TRBJ1-2; a possible D gene is TRBD1 (6 bases). There are 16 residues in the CDR3. V was clipped by 2 bases and J by 4 bases, with 17 bases between them. Germline CDR1 and CDR2: SEHNR and FQNEAQ (reference sequence). CDR3 bases: TGTGCCAGCAGCTTAATGCAGGGGCTCGACGGCTATGGCTACACCTTC. Protein sequence: CASSLMQGLDGYGYTF.

V and J are TRBV29-1 and TRBJ1-1, with TRBD1 as a possible D gene (6 bases). The CDR3 runs to 13 residues. V lost 7 bases to trimming and J lost 0 bases, with 12 bases between them. Germline V lookup: CDR1 SQVTM, CDR2 ANQGSEA. The CDR3: CSAQDSLNTEAFF. Here the CDR3 DNA reads TGCAGCGCACAGGACAGCTTGAACACTGAAGCTTTCTTT.

The genes are TRBV5-1 and TRBJ1-2; the D gene is possibly TRBD1 (6 bases). V shed 0 bases and J shed 3 bases, with 12 bases lying between them. Per germline, CDR1 SGHRS and CDR2 YFSETQ. The CDR3 is 15 amino acids. CDR3 protein: CASSLATGWDYGYTF. The CDR3 DNA sequence: TGCGCCAGCAGCTTGGCTACAGGGTGGGACTATGGCTACACCTTC.

This clone showed up just a few times. This chain connects TRBV19 to TRBJ1-5; D unclear. The germline V gene has CDR1 LNHDA and CDR2 SQIVND (reference sequence). CDR3 length: 14 amino acids. The germline V and J ends were trimmed by 1 base and 5 bases, with 9 bases remaining between them. The CDR3 here is CASSIGQAHQPQHF. CDR3 nucleotide sequence: TGTGCCAGTAGTATAGGGCAGGCCCATCAGCCCCAGCATTTT.

The chain carries TRBV24-1 and TRBJ2-7; D gene uncertain. CDR1 KGHDR and CDR2 SFDVKD come from the germline V gene. The V end was cut by 3 bases, the J end by 3 bases, with 8 bases between. The CDR3 is 13 residues long. This chain's CDR3 is CATSDPQDYEQYF. CDR3 nucleotide sequence: TGTGCCACCAGTGATCCGCAGGACTACGAGCAGTACTTC.

This chain uses TRBV7-2 with TRBJ1-1, with D unclear. The CDR3 covers 15 residues. Germline V gene lookup returns CDR1 SGHTA and CDR2 FQGNSA. V shed 5 bases and J shed 1 base, with 14 bases lying between them. The CDR3 DNA reads TGTGCCAGCAGCGCCCTTTCCTGGGCGAACACTGAAGCTTTCTTT. Protein sequence: CASSALSWANTEAFF.

The chain employs TRBV5-1 and TRBJ2-5; 7 nucleotides line up with TRBD2. Per the germline V gene, CDR1 is SGHRS and CDR2 is YFSETQ. The CDR3 runs 15 residues. J lost 2 bases, V lost 0 bases, and 4 bases had no gene match. The CDR3 spells CASSLGASGQETQYF. CDR3 DNA sequence: TGCGCCAGCAGCTTGGGTGCTAGCGGTCAAGAGACCCAGTACTTC.

The rearrangement links TRBV19 to TRBJ2-7; possible D gene TRBD1, 5 bases. Germline V gives CDR1 LNHDA, CDR2 SQIVND (reference sequence). The CDR3 spans 13 residues. V lost 3 bases to trimming and J lost 3 bases, with 9 bases between them. The CDR3 reads CASSMIGDYEQYF. CDR3 sequence (DNA): TGTGCCAGTAGTATGATAGGGGACTACGAGCAGTACTTC.

The chain uses TRBV5-8 and TRBJ2-2, with TRBD2 matching 9 bases. After removal of 0 bases from V and 7 bases from J, the junction contained 10 bases not matched to a gene. There are 17 residues in the CDR3. Germline CDR1 is SGHTS and CDR2 is YDEGEE. The CDR3 coding sequence is TGTGCCAGCAGCTTGGCCGGTGCGGGGGGGCCCGTCGGGGAGCTGTTTTTT. Its translation is CASSLAGAGGPVGELFF.

This chain uses TRBV19 with TRBJ2-1, with 9 nucleotides matching TRBD1. Germline V CDR1 and CDR2: LNHDA, SQIVND (reference sequence). V was clipped by 4 bases and J by 12 bases; unmatched bases: 7. This CDR3 contains 13 residues. Here the CDR3 reads CASSRDREYRQFF. Here the CDR3 DNA reads TGTGCCAGTAGTAGGGACAGGGAGTATCGGCAGTTCTTC.

The J gene is TRBJ1-6, the V gene TRBV3-1 (or the pseudogene TRBV3-2); TRBD1 matches at 7 bases. Germline CDR1 reads LGHDT; CDR2 reads YNNKEL (reference sequence). The CDR3 runs to 15 residues. With V trimmed by 4 bases and J by 10 bases, 10 bases remained unmatched. CDR3 sequence reads: CASSLYRGVGSPLHF. CDR3 sequence (DNA): TGTGCCAGCAGCCTCTACAGGGGAGTCGGATCACCCCTCCACTTT.

The gene calls are TRBV5-1 and TRBJ1-1; D gene ambiguous. Between the trimmed V and J ends, which lost 5 bases and 4 bases, there was a span of 18 bases. This CDR3 comprises 15 residues. From germline, CDR1 is SGHRS and CDR2 YFSETQ. CDR3 DNA sequence: TGCGCCAGCAGGGACGTAAGGGTGGGGAGCACTGAAGCTTTCTTT. Translated, it gives CASRDVRVGSTEAFF.

The rearrangement joins TRBV18 to TRBJ1-2; TRBD1 might be the D (5 bases). Germline assignment: CDR1 KGHSH and CDR2 LQKENI. The CDR3 runs 13 residues. Trimming removed 3 bases at V and 5 bases at J, with 10 bases between. The CDR3 bases are TGTGCCAGCTCACCGTTGGACATTTATGGCTACACCTTC. This translates into CASSPLDIYGYTF.

The rearrangement joins TRBV2 to TRBJ1-1; D may be TRBD1 (5 bases). Trimming shortened V by 5 bases and J by 5 bases, and 18 bases separated the two germline ends. The CDR3 totals 15 residues. The V gene's germline CDR1 is SNHLY and CDR2 FYNNEI. The CDR3 loop is CASSRQGRVETEAFF. In DNA form, the CDR3 reads TGTGCCAGCAGTCGGCAGGGTCGCGTGGAGACTGAAGCTTTCTTT.

J is TRBJ2-1 and V is TRBV5-1, with 7 bases fitting TRBD2. Per germline, CDR1 SGHRS and CDR2 YFSETQ. This CDR3 has 14 amino acids. V shed 5 bases, J shed 7 bases, and the junction held 9 bases outside the gene matches. CDR3 sequence (DNA): TGCGCCAGCAGTCCCTTCGCGGGGGAAAATGAGCAGTTCTTC. Translated, it gives CASSPFAGENEQFF.

This sequence joins TRBV20-1 and TRBJ1-2; D is perhaps TRBD1 (6 bases). The CDR3 sequence is 15 residues long. CDR1 is DFQATT, CDR2 SNEGSKA, per germline (reference sequence). The V end was cut by 3 bases, the J end by 0 bases, with 14 bases between. CDR3 coding DNA: TGCAGTGCTAGTGGATGGGACAACACTAACTATGGCTACACCTTC. Its protein product is CSASGWDNTNYGYTF.

CDR3 sequence: CASSFRTGEKTQYF. The CDR3 nucleotides read TGTGCCAGCAGCTTTCGGACAGGGGAAAAGACCCAGTACTTC. The J gene is TRBJ2-5, the V gene TRBV11-2; TRBD1 matches at 9 bases. The length of the CDR3 is 14 residues. Germline CDR1 reads SGHAT; CDR2 reads FQNNGV. V shed 3 bases and J 6 bases; nucleotides not matched to a gene: 5. Using reference TRBV11-2 and TRBJ2-5 for the parts outside the CDR3, the full variable domain is EAGVAQSPRYKIIEKRQSVAFWCNPISGHATLYWYQQILGQGPKLLIQFQNNGVVDDSQLPKDRFSAERLKGVDSTLKIQPAKLEDSAVYLCASSFRTGEKTQYFGPGTRLLVL.

This clone was recorded a few times. This chain uses TRBV21-1 with TRBJ2-2; the D call of TRBD1 is as the table states it, not checked on the DNA. TRBV21-1 is a pseudogene. The length of the CDR3 is 15 residues. CDR3 sequence reads: CASSPTGTNTGELFF. CDR3 bases: TGTGCCAGCAGCCCGACAGGTACTAACACCGGGGAGCTGTTTTTT.